The 21 T cell receptor beta chains listed next were all sequenced from one sample in a study of cytomegalovirus exposure and HLA in healthy donors. Using immunoSEQ multiplex PCR, the repertoire was profiled, and TCRdb retains in-frame clones only, with some absent. The data contain around 150,000 clones, less than 90% of them singletons. Specimen: PBMCs. The receptors were sampled from a woman aged 25 to 39 in good health and CMV-seronegative.

The chain has TRBV5-1 and TRBJ2-3; D remains unclear. Trimming cost V 6 bases and J 3 bases, with 11 bases left between them. The CDR3 has 13 residues. The germline V gene has CDR1 SGHRS and CDR2 YFSETQ. The CDR3, as DNA: TGCGCCAGCAAGCGCAGCGTAACAGATACGCAGTATTTT. The encoded protein is CASKRSVTDTQYF.

V is TRBV19 and J is TRBJ2-1, with D hard to call. The CDR3 is 12 amino acids. Germline loops: CDR1 LNHDA, CDR2 SQIVND (reference sequence). V was pared by 3 bases and J by 5 bases, with 5 bases between. The CDR3 loop reads CASSIRDNEQFF. The CDR3 coding sequence is TGTGCCAGTAGTATCCGGGACAATGAGCAGTTCTTC.

This chain joins TRBV5-4 and TRBJ2-5; D ambiguous. CDR1 and CDR2 from the germline V gene are SGHNT and YYREEE (reference sequence). The CDR3 has 13 amino acids. With 4 bases removed from V and 7 bases from J, the gap between germline ends came to 14 bases. As DNA, the CDR3 is TGTGCCAGCAGCCACAATTGGGATGGGACCCAGTACTTC. Residues: CASSHNWDGTQYF.

The chain combines TRBV9 with TRBJ1-3; D call uncertain. The germline CDR1 and CDR2 sequences are SGDLS and YYNGEE. Trimming removed 0 bases at V and 2 bases at J, with 6 bases between. This CDR3 region has 14 residues. The DNA of the CDR3 is TGTGCCAGCAGCGTAGGCAAGGCTGGAAACACCATATATTTT. The encoded protein is CASSVGKAGNTIYF.

The CDR3 loop is CASSYSGQGGYTF. The DNA for the CDR3 is TGTGCCAGCAGTTACTCCGGACAGGGGGGCTACACCTTC. The V and J genes are TRBV6-5 and TRBJ1-2; 9 bases line up with TRBD1. This CDR3 spans 13 amino acids. Germline values: CDR1 MNHEY, CDR2 SVGAGI. Trimming at V came to 0 bases and at J to 8 bases, leaving 1 base not matched to a gene.

This chain uses TRBV29-1 with TRBJ1-2; TRBD1 matches at 7 bases. J gave up 8 bases and V 3 bases, and 6 bases lay outside the gene matches. This CDR3 contains 12 residues. Germline CDR1 reads SQVTM; CDR2 reads ANQGSEA. The CDR3 region is CSVEEGASGYTF. CDR3 sequence (DNA): TGCAGCGTTGAGGAGGGGGCGTCGGGCTACACCTTC.

The J gene is TRBJ2-7, the V gene TRBV7-2; D is possibly TRBD1 (5 bases). CDR1 is SGHTA, CDR2 FQGNSA, per germline. Trimming removed 2 bases at V and 5 bases at J, with 10 bases between. The CDR3 extends over 13 amino acids. CDR3 region: CASSLSRVDEQYF. The CDR3 bases are TGTGCCAGCAGCTTAAGCAGGGTCGACGAGCAGTACTTC.

CDR3: CASSQGTGMNTEAFF. The DNA for the CDR3 is TGCGCCAGCAGCCAAGGGACAGGGATGAACACTGAAGCTTTCTTT. The gene calls are TRBV4-1 and TRBJ1-1; 8 bases are shared with TRBD1. V trimming: 1 base; J trimming: 0 bases; junction bases outside the gene matches: 1. The CDR3 spans 15 residues. Germline V gene data show CDR1 as MGHRA and CDR2 as YSYEKL.

The CDR3 spells CASSVSTGMASGGYNEQFF. The CDR3 nucleotides are TGTGCCAGCAGCGTATCTACGGGTATGGCTAGCGGGGGTTACAATGAGCAGTTCTTC. The chain is built from TRBV9 and TRBJ2-1; 10 nucleotides agree with TRBD2. V lost 1 base and J lost 4; bases outside the gene matches: 14. The CDR3 length is 19 residues. Germline V gene lookup returns CDR1 SGDLS and CDR2 YYNGEE. The full variable domain, with the rest looked up from reference TRBV9 and TRBJ2-1, is DSGVTQTPKHLITATGQRVTLRCSPRSGDLSVYWYQQSLDQGLQFLIQYYNGEERAKGNILERFSAQQFPDLHSELNLSSLELGDSALYFCASSVSTGMASGGYNEQFFGPGTRLTVL.

The chain joins TRBV19 to TRBJ1-1; a weak D match, TRBD1 (6 bases). V gave up 10 bases and J gave up 4 bases, with 19 bases separating them. This CDR3 is 14 amino acids long. Germline CDR1 reads LNHDA; CDR2 reads SQIVND (reference sequence). CDR3 nucleotide sequence: TGTGCCATCAAAAAAGACAGGTTATCCACTGAAGCTTTCTTT. Translation: CAIKKDRLSTEAFF.

The chain uses TRBV2 and TRBJ1-2, with TRBD1 as a possible D gene (6 bases). This CDR3 has 13 residues. The V end lost 4 bases, the J end lost 4 bases, and 10 bases lay between the germline ends. Per germline, CDR1 SNHLY and CDR2 FYNNEI. The CDR3 loop reads CASSAQGSYGYTF. CDR3 sequence (DNA): TGTGCCAGCAGTGCCCAGGGGTCCTATGGCTACACCTTC.

The CDR3, as DNA: TGTGCCAGCATGACAAATAACTATGGCTACACCTTC. It codes for CASMTNNYGYTF. The rearrangement joins TRBV19 to TRBJ1-2; D remains unclear. CDR3 length equals 12 residues. With 9 bases removed from V and 1 base from J, the gap between germline ends came to 9 bases. Germline V gives CDR1 LNHDA, CDR2 SQIVND (reference sequence).

This rearrangement joins TRBV18 to TRBJ2-7; weak D call: TRBD1 (5 bases). V lost 1 base, J lost 7 bases, and 17 bases lay in between. The CDR3 spans 15 residues. Germline V CDR1 and CDR2: KGHSH, LQKENI. The CDR3 region is CASSPQVTDGKEQYF. The CDR3 bases are TGTGCCAGCTCACCACAGGTGACAGACGGCAAAGAGCAGTACTTC.

CDR3 in amino acids: CASSLEGLAGSYEQYF. Written as DNA, the CDR3 is TGCGCCAGCAGCTTGGAGGGTCTAGCGGGCTCCTACGAGCAGTACTTC. The chain uses TRBV5-1 and TRBJ2-7; 8 bases fit TRBD2. CDR1 and CDR2 from the germline V gene are SGHRS and YFSETQ. Losses at the gene ends were 0 bases for V and 0 bases for J; bases not matched to a gene: 5. The CDR3 contains 16 residues.

V is TRBV4-1 and J is TRBJ2-1; 7 positions match TRBD2. The V gene end was trimmed by 6 bases and the J gene end by 8 bases; junction bases not matched to a gene: 13. Germline assignment: CDR1 MGHRA and CDR2 YSYEKL. The CDR3 spans 15 residues. CDR3 DNA sequence: TGCGCCAGCAGGGATCCAACCGGACTAGTTCATGAGCAGTTCTTC. Translation gives CASRDPTGLVHEQFF.

The chain employs TRBV5-1 and TRBJ2-7; 9 bases map to TRBD2. The CDR3 length is 15 residues. Germline CDR1 is SGHRS and CDR2 is YFSETQ. The V segment lost 4 bases and the J segment 3 bases; nucleotides outside the gene matches: 8. The CDR3 coding sequence is TGCGCCAGCAGCCTGACCGGGACTAGCTACTACGAGCAGTACTTC. Its protein product is CASSLTGTSYYEQYF.

This sequence joins TRBV4-3 and TRBJ2-1; TRBD1 might be the D (6 bases). Between the trimmed V and J ends, which lost 6 bases and 9 bases, there was a span of 21 bases. The CDR3 has 15 residues. Germline V gene lookup returns CDR1 LGHNA and CDR2 YSLEER. This CDR3 is CASRPFLTGEGEQFF. The CDR3 nucleotides are TGCGCCAGCAGACCCTTTCTGACAGGAGAAGGTGAGCAGTTCTTC.

This chain links TRBV7-9 with TRBJ1-2, with D unresolved. CDR3 length: 12 amino acids. CDR1 is SEHNR, CDR2 FQNEAQ, per germline (reference sequence). V was trimmed by 5 bases and J by 4 bases, leaving 8 bases between them. CDR3 residues: CASSPRPYGYTF. CDR3 sequence (DNA): TGTGCCAGCAGCCCACGTCCCTATGGCTACACCTTC.

This rearrangement joins TRBV6-1 to TRBJ1-5, with D possibly being TRBD1 (5 bases). The V gene's germline CDR1 is MNHNS and CDR2 SASEGT. V dropped 4 bases and J dropped 7 bases, with 20 bases sitting between them. This CDR3 has 16 residues. The CDR3 loop reads CASSVRHGGGGQPQHF. The DNA for the CDR3 is TGTGCCAGCAGTGTACGACATGGGGGTGGAGGACAGCCCCAGCATTTT.

This chain joins TRBV4-2 and TRBJ2-1; tentatively, D is TRBD1 or TRBD2 (5 bases each). CDR1 is LGHNA, CDR2 YNFKEQ, per germline. Deletions cut 3 bases from V and 5 bases from J, with 20 bases between. The CDR3 sequence is 17 residues long. The CDR3 loop is CASSHRPGPSGHNEQFF. DNA of the CDR3: TGTGCCAGCAGCCATAGACCGGGACCCTCGGGGCACAATGAGCAGTTCTTC.

This clone was found once. The chain employs TRBV25-1 and TRBJ1-3; D may be TRBD1 (6 bases). V was cut by 6 bases and J by 2 bases, with 8 bases left in between. Germline CDR1 MGHDK, CDR2 SYGVNS. The CDR3 covers 13 residues. The CDR3 loop is CASSRQAGNTIYF. The DNA of the CDR3 is TGTGCCAGCAGCAGACAGGCTGGAAACACCATATATTTT.